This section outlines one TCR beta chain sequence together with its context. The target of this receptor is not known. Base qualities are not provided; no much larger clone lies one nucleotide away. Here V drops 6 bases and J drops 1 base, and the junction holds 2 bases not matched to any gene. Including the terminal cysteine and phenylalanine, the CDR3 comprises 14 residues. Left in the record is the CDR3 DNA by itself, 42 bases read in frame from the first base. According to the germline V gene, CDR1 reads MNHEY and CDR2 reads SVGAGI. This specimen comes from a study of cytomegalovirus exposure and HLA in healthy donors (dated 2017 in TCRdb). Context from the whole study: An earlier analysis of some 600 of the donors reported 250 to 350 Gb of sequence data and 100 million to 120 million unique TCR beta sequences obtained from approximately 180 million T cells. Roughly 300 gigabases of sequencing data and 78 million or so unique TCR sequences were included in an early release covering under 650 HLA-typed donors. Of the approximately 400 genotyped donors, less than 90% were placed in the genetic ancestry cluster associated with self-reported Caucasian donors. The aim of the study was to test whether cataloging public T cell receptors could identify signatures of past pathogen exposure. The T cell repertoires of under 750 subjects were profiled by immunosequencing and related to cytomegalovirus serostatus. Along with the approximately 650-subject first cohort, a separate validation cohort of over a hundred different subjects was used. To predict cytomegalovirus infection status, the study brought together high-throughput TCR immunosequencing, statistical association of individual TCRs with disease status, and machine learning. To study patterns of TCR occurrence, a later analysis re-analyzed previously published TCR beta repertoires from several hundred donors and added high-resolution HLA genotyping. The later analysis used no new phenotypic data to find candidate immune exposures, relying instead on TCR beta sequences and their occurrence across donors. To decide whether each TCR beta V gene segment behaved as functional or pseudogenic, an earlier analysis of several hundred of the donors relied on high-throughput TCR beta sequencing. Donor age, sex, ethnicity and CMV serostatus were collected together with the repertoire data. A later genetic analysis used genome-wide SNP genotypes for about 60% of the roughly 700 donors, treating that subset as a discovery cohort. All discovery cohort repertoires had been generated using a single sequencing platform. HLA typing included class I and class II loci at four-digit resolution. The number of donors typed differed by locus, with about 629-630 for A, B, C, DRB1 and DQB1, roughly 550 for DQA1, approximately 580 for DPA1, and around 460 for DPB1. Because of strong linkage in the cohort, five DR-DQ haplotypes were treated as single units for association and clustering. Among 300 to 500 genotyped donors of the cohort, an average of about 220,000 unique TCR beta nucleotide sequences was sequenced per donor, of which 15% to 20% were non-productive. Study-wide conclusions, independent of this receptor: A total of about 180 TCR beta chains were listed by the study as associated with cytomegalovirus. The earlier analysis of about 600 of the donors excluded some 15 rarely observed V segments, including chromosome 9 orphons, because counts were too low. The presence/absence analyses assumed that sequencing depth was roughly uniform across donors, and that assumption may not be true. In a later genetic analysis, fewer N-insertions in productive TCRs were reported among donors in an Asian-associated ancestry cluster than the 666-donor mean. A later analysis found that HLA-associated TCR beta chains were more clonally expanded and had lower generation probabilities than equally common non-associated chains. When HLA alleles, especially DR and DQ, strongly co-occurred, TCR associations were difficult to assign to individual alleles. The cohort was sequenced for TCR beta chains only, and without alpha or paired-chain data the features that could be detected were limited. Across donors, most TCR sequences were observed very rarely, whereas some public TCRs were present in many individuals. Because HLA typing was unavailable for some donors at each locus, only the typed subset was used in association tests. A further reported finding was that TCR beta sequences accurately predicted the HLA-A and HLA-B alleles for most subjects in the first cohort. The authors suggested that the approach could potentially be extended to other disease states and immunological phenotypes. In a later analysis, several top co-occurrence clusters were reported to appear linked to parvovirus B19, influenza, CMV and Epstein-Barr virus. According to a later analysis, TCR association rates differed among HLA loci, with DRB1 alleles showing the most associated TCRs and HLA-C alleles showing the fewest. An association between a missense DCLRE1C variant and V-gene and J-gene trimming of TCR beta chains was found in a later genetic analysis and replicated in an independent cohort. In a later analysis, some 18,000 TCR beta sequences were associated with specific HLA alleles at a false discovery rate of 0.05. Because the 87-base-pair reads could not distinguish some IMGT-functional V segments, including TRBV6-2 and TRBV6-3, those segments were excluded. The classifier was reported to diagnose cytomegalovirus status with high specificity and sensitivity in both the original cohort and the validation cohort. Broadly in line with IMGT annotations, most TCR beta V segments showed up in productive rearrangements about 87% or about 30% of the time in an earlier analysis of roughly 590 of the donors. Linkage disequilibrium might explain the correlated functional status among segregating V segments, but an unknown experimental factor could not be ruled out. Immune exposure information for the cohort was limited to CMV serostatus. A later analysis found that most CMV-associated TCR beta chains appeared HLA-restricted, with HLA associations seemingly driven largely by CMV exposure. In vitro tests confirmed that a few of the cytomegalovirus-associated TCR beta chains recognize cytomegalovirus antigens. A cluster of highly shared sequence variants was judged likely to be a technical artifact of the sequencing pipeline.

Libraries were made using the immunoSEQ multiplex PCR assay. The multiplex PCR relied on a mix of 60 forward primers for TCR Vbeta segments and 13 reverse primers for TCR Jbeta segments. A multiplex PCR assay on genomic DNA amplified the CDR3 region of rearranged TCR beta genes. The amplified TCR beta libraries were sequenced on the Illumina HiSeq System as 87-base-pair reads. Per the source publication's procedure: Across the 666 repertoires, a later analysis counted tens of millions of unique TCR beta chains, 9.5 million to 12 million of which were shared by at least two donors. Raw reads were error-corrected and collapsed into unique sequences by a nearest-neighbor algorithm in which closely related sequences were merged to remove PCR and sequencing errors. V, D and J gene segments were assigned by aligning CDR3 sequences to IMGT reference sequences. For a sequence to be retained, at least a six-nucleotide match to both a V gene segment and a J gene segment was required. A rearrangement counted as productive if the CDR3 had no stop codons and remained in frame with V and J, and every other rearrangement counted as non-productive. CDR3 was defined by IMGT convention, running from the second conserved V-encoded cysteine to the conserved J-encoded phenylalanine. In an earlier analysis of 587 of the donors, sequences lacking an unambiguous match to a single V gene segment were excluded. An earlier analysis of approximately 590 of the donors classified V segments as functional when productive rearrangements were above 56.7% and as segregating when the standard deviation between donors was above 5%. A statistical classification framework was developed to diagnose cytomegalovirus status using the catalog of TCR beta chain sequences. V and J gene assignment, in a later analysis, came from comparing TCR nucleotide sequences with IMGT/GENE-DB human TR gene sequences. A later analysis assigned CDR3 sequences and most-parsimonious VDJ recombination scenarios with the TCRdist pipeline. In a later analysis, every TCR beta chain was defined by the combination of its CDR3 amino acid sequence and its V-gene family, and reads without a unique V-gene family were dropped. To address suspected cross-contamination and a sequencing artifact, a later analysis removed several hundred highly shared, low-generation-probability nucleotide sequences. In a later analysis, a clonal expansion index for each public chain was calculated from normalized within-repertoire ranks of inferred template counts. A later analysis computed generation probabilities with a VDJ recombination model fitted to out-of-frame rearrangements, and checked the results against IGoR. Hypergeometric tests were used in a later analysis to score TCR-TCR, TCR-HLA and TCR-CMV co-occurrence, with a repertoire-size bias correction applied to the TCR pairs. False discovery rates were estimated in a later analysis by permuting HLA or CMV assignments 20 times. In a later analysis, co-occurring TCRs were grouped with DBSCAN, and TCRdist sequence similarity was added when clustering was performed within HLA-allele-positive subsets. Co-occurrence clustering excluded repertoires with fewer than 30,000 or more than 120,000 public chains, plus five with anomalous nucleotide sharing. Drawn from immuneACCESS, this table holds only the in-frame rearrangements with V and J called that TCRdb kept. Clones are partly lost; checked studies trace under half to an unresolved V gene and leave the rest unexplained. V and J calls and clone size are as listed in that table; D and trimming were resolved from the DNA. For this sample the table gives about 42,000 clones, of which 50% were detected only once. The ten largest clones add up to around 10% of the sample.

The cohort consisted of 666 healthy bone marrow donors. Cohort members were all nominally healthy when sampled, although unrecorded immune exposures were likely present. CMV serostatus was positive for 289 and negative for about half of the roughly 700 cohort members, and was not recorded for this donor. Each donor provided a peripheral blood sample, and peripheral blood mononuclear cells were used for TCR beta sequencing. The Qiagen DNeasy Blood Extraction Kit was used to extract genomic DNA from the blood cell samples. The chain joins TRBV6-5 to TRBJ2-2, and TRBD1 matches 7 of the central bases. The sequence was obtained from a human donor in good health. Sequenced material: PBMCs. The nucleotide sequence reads TGTGCCAGCAGGCGACAGGGGAACACCGGGGAGCTGTTTTTT. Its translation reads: CASRRQGNTGELFF.